This TCR beta chain is drawn from a study of metastatic and nonmetastatic thyroid tumors. Background on the study: The study looked at repertoires side by side in blood and in tumor or nodule tissue from malignant and benign thyroid patients.

Within the sample, this clone is medium-sized. The V and J ends lost 6 bases and 8 bases respectively, with 19 bases between them. The V gene's germline CDR1 is MDHEN and CDR2 SYDVKM. The CDR3 has 14 amino acids. There were no patients who had received any treatment before thyroid surgery. TCRdb re-clonotyped the PCR reads through MiXCR. The repertoire consists of roughly 12,000 clones, with approximately 31% occurring once and the leading ten covering about a sixth. The source of this sequence is a male donor with papillary thyroid cancer or a benign thyroid nodule (not recorded which). Some clones in this sample may be carry-over from other donors' samples. Sequenced material: tumor tissue. V gene TRBV28 combines with J gene TRBJ1-2; possible D gene TRBD1, 5 bases. CDR3 bases: TGTGCCAGCAGCTGGGGACGGCACCGGCTGGGCTACACCTTC. Residues: CASSWGRHRLGYTF.